These T cell receptor beta chains were read from a single sample in a study of cytomegalovirus exposure and HLA in healthy donors. This table comes from immunoSEQ multiplex PCR, and its TCRdb copy is limited to in-frame clones, with some not included. This sample yields around 56,000 clones, of which approximately 93% are seen a single time; roughly 1.8% belongs to the top ten. Source material: PBMCs. Every receptor here comes from a woman under 30 in good health and CMV-seropositive. Both conserved end residues are part of each CDR3. A D gene is named only where the DNA matches it firmly. A clone size is listed for some rows: how often the clone was seen (once, few, many), or a class if it is expanded.

d_call: NA; v_call: TRBV7-9; clone_size: NA; j_call: TRBJ2-3; cdr3_aa: CAAGPGADTQYF; cdr3_nt: TGTGCCGCGGGGCCCGGGGCAGATACGCAGTATTTT
d_call: NA; v_call: TRBV18; clone_size: NA; j_call: TRBJ1-4; cdr3_aa: CASSPPSGGAQGEKLFF; cdr3_nt: TGTGCCAGCTCACCACCCTCCGGCGGGGCCCAGGGTGAAAAACTGTTTTTT
d_call: NA; v_call: TRBV7-8; clone_size: NA; j_call: TRBJ1-1; cdr3_aa: CASSIDYGQRNTEAFF; cdr3_nt: TGTGCCAGCAGCATAGACTACGGACAGAGGAACACTGAAGCTTTCTTT
d_call: TRBD2; v_call: TRBV5-1; clone_size: few; j_call: TRBJ2-7; cdr3_aa: CASSKERGHEQYF; cdr3_nt: TGCGCCAGCAGCAAGGAGCGGGGCCACGAGCAGTACTTC
d_call: TRBD2; v_call: TRBV29-1; clone_size: NA; j_call: TRBJ2-7; cdr3_aa: CSVEDRSSGGPSGEQYF; cdr3_nt: TGCAGCGTTGAAGATCGGAGTAGCGGGGGCCCCTCCGGTGAGCAGTACTTC
d_call: TRBD1; v_call: TRBV7-9; clone_size: NA; j_call: TRBJ1-2; cdr3_aa: CASSLGQGALYYGYTF; cdr3_nt: TGTGCCAGCAGCTTAGGCCAGGGGGCGCTTTACTATGGCTACACCTTC
d_call: NA; v_call: TRBV14; clone_size: few; j_call: TRBJ1-1; cdr3_aa: CASSRFQVMNTEAFF; cdr3_nt: TGTGCCAGCAGCCGCTTTCAGGTTATGAACACTGAAGCTTTCTTT
d_call: NA; v_call: TRBV5-1; clone_size: NA; j_call: TRBJ2-5; cdr3_aa: CASSRDIQETQYF; cdr3_nt: TGCGCCAGCAGTCGGGACATCCAAGAGACCCAGTACTTC
d_call: NA; v_call: TRBV15; clone_size: NA; j_call: TRBJ1-1; cdr3_aa: CATSRDPGLGGEAFF; cdr3_nt: TGTGCCACCAGCAGAGATCCGGGACTTGGGGGTGAAGCTTTCTTT
d_call: TRBD1; v_call: TRBV6-5; clone_size: once; j_call: TRBJ2-7; cdr3_aa: CASSQDRNEQYF; cdr3_nt: TGTGCCAGCAGCCAGGACAGGAACGAGCAGTACTTC
d_call: TRBD1; v_call: TRBV13; clone_size: NA; j_call: TRBJ1-1; cdr3_aa: CASSSPGGPMNTEAFF; cdr3_nt: TGTGCCAGCAGCTCCCCAGGGGGACCTATGAACACTGAAGCTTTCTTT
d_call: TRBD1; v_call: TRBV30; clone_size: NA; j_call: TRBJ1-2; cdr3_aa: CAWTGGYEGGYTF; cdr3_nt: TGTGCCTGGACAGGGGGCTATGAGGGGGGCTACACCTTC
d_call: NA; v_call: TRBV14; clone_size: NA; j_call: TRBJ2-5; cdr3_aa: CASSNQGSQYF; cdr3_nt: TGTGCCAGCAGCAACCAGGGGTCCCAGTACTTC
d_call: TRBD1; v_call: TRBV15; clone_size: NA; j_call: TRBJ2-7; cdr3_aa: CATSRGRQGGLDEQYF; cdr3_nt: TGTGCCACCAGCAGAGGGAGACAGGGGGGCTTGGACGAGCAGTACTTC
d_call: NA; v_call: TRBV2; clone_size: NA; j_call: TRBJ1-3; cdr3_aa: CASSQQASRNTIYF; cdr3_nt: TGTGCCAGCAGTCAACAGGCGAGTCGAAACACCATATATTTT
d_call: NA; v_call: TRBV27; clone_size: NA; j_call: TRBJ2-5; cdr3_aa: CASSQDRRDKATQYF; cdr3_nt: TGTGCCAGCAGCCAGGACAGGCGGGACAAAGCGACCCAGTACTTC
d_call: NA; v_call: TRBV7-2; clone_size: NA; j_call: TRBJ2-7; cdr3_aa: CASSRVVGGSYEQYF; cdr3_nt: TGTGCCAGCAGCCGGGTAGTGGGGGGATCCTACGAGCAGTACTTC
d_call: TRBD1; v_call: TRBV19; clone_size: NA; j_call: TRBJ2-3; cdr3_aa: CASSIGRQGTTDTQYF; cdr3_nt: TGTGCCAGTAGTATAGGCAGACAGGGTACCACAGATACGCAGTATTTT
d_call: TRBD2; v_call: TRBV27; clone_size: few; j_call: TRBJ2-7; cdr3_aa: CASSLYGGGEQYF; cdr3_nt: TGTGCCAGCAGTTTATATGGCGGGGGCGAGCAGTACTTC
d_call: NA; v_call: TRBV7-3; clone_size: few; j_call: TRBJ1-1; cdr3_aa: CASSVQGNTEAFF; cdr3_nt: TGTGCCAGCAGCGTACAGGGTAACACTGAAGCTTTCTTT
d_call: NA; v_call: TRBV7-8; clone_size: NA; j_call: TRBJ1-1; cdr3_aa: CASSSLRQVSEAFF; cdr3_nt: TGTGCCAGCAGCTCCCTTAGACAGGTCTCTGAAGCTTTCTTT
d_call: NA; v_call: TRBV14; clone_size: once; j_call: TRBJ1-2; cdr3_aa: CASSQYIYGYTF; cdr3_nt: TGTGCCAGCAGCCAGTACATCTATGGCTACACCTTC
d_call: NA; v_call: TRBV11-2; clone_size: NA; j_call: TRBJ2-7; cdr3_aa: CASSLAAYYEQYF; cdr3_nt: TGTGCCAGCAGCTTGGCGGCCTACTACGAGCAGTACTTC
d_call: NA; v_call: TRBV7-3; clone_size: NA; j_call: TRBJ1-1; cdr3_aa: CASSSPGTEAFF; cdr3_nt: TGTGCCAGCAGCTCCCCCGGCACTGAAGCTTTCTTT
d_call: NA; v_call: TRBV10-3; clone_size: NA; j_call: TRBJ1-5; cdr3_aa: CAISDISNQPQHF; cdr3_nt: TGTGCCATCAGTGATATTAGCAATCAGCCCCAGCATTTT
d_call: TRBD1; v_call: TRBV5-1; clone_size: NA; j_call: TRBJ2-7; cdr3_aa: CASSLSTGGKYEQYF; cdr3_nt: TGCGCCAGCAGCTTGTCGACAGGGGGAAAATACGAGCAGTACTTC
d_call: TRBD2; v_call: TRBV19; clone_size: NA; j_call: TRBJ2-1; cdr3_aa: CASSIAGGLNEQFF; cdr3_nt: TGTGCCAGTAGTATTGCGGGGGGGCTTAATGAGCAGTTCTTC
d_call: TRBD1; v_call: TRBV18; clone_size: NA; j_call: TRBJ2-7; cdr3_aa: CASSPTGSLGYF; cdr3_nt: TGTGCCAGCTCACCGACAGGGAGCCTAGGGTACTTC
d_call: NA; v_call: TRBV7-9; clone_size: once; j_call: TRBJ2-7; cdr3_aa: CASSKDRLKQYF; cdr3_nt: TGTGCCAGCAGCAAGGACAGACTGAAGCAGTACTTC
d_call: TRBD1; v_call: TRBV5-1; clone_size: NA; j_call: TRBJ1-2; cdr3_aa: CASSRRDSGYGYTF; cdr3_nt: TGCGCCAGCAGCCGACGGGACAGCGGATATGGCTACACCTTC
d_call: TRBD1; v_call: TRBV4-3; clone_size: NA; j_call: TRBJ2-5; cdr3_aa: CASSTGGSETQYF; cdr3_nt: TGCGCCAGCAGTACAGGGGGCAGCGAGACCCAGTACTTC
d_call: NA; v_call: TRBV7-2; clone_size: NA; j_call: TRBJ2-5; cdr3_aa: CASSQPYGGETQYF; cdr3_nt: TGTGCCAGCAGCCAACCCTACGGGGGAGAGACCCAGTACTTC
d_call: NA; v_call: TRBV19; clone_size: NA; j_call: TRBJ2-1; cdr3_aa: CASRYAGAIYNEQFF; cdr3_nt: TGTGCCAGTCGATACGCGGGGGCAATCTACAATGAGCAGTTCTTC
d_call: NA; v_call: TRBV7-2; clone_size: NA; j_call: TRBJ1-2; cdr3_aa: CASSPGQYGYTF; cdr3_nt: TGTGCCAGCAGCCCAGGACAGTATGGCTACACCTTC
d_call: TRBD1; v_call: TRBV10-2; clone_size: NA; j_call: TRBJ1-6; cdr3_aa: CATARTGDSPLHF; cdr3_nt: TGCGCCACCGCTCGGACAGGGGATTCACCCCTCCACTTT
d_call: TRBD1; v_call: TRBV7-9; clone_size: NA; j_call: TRBJ1-4; cdr3_aa: CASSLPGQGDEKLFF; cdr3_nt: TGTGCCAGCAGCTTACCGGGACAGGGAGATGAAAAACTGTTTTTT
d_call: NA; v_call: TRBV4-1; clone_size: NA; j_call: TRBJ2-1; cdr3_aa: CASSQVGGSVYNEQFF; cdr3_nt: TGCGCCAGCAGCCAAGTCGGGGGATCAGTCTACAATGAGCAGTTCTTC
d_call: NA; v_call: TRBV6-1; clone_size: NA; j_call: TRBJ2-7; cdr3_aa: CASSKTAITYEQYF; cdr3_nt: TGTGCCAGCAGTAAGACAGCTATCACCTACGAGCAGTACTTC
d_call: NA; v_call: TRBV5-6; clone_size: NA; j_call: TRBJ1-6; cdr3_aa: CASSLRGGDPLHF; cdr3_nt: TGTGCCAGCAGCTTGAGGGGAGGGGACCCCCTCCACTTT
d_call: NA; v_call: TRBV5-3; clone_size: NA; j_call: TRBJ1-1; cdr3_aa: CASSLVRTGPEAFF; cdr3_nt: TGTGCCAGCAGCTTGGTGAGGACTGGCCCTGAAGCTTTCTTT